The rows below give T cell receptor beta chains drawn from one sample of a study of CD8 T cells in Susac syndrome. MiXCR was run by TCRdb on the immunoSEQ multiplex PCR reads, yielding one entry per CDR3 protein. Among roughly 150,000 distinct CDR3 sequences listed, around 95% were seen once. The sequencing input was CD8+ T cells from PBMCs. Receptors originate from a human donor with multiple sclerosis. The CDR3 runs from the conserved cysteine through the conserved F or W. A D gene is named only where the DNA matches it firmly.

D	V	J	CDR3	DNA
NA	TRBV27	TRBJ2-1	CASSLWGNEQFF	TGTGCCAGCAGTTTGTGGGGGAATGAGCAGTTCTTC
TRBD1	TRBV27	TRBJ2-2	CASSTTGGRTGELFF	TGTGCCAGCAGTACCACAGGGGGTCGCACCGGGGAGCTGTTTTTT
NA	TRBV20-1	TRBJ2-1	CSTYEYNEQFF	TGCAGTACCTACGAGTACAATGAGCAGTTCTTC
NA	TRBV4-2	TRBJ2-3	CASSQEALLTDTQYF	TGTGCCAGCAGCCAAGAGGCCCTCCTCACAGATACGCAGTATTTT
NA	TRBV6-1	TRBJ2-7	CASSERPGEQYF	TGTGCCAGCAGTGAACGTCCGGGAGAGCAGTACTTC
TRBD1	TRBV24-1	TRBJ2-7	CAITRGQGDYEQYF	TGTGCCATCACCCGGGGACAGGGCGACTACGAGCAGTACTTC
TRBD1	TRBV27	TRBJ2-1	CASSLTGGLWNEQFF	TGTGCCAGCAGTTTGACAGGGGGCTTGTGGAATGAGCAGTTCTTC
NA	TRBV27	TRBJ2-1	CASSFRGGYSYNEQFF	TGTGCCAGCAGTTTCCGCGGGGGCTATTCCTACAATGAGCAGTTCTTC
NA	TRBV5-1	TRBJ1-4	CASSLWGGEKLFF	TGCGCCAGCAGCTTGTGGGGCGGTGAAAAACTGTTTTTT
NA	TRBV3-1	TRBJ1-1	CASSQVNTEAFF	TGTGCCAGCAGCCAAGTCAACACTGAAGCTTTCTTT
NA	TRBV6-1	TRBJ1-5	CASSRRPELGNQPQHF	TGTGCCAGCAGTCGCCGGCCCGAGTTGGGCAATCAGCCCCAGCATTTT
TRBD1	TRBV5-4	TRBJ1-2	CASSLQGADGYTF	TGTGCCAGCAGCTTACAGGGGGCGGATGGCTACACCTTC
NA	TRBV29-1	TRBJ1-1	CSALPGAEAFF	TGCAGCGCTTTGCCGGGCGCTGAAGCTTTCTTT
TRBD1	TRBV12-5	TRBJ2-5	CASSQGALILETQYF	TGTGCTAGTTCCCAGGGGGCATTGATTTTGGAGACCCAGTACTTC
NA	TRBV20-1	TRBJ2-7	CSARGPSDEGLGYEQYF	TGCAGTGCTAGAGGCCCCTCTGATGAGGGGCTAGGGTACGAGCAGTACTTC
NA	TRBV2	TRBJ1-5	CASSEERQPQHF	TGTGCCAGCAGTGAGGAACGACAGCCCCAGCATTTT
TRBD1	TRBV20-1	TRBJ1-2	CSARRQGERDGYTF	TGCAGTGCACGGCGACAGGGGGAGAGGGATGGCTACACCTTC
TRBD1	TRBV7-9	TRBJ1-1	CASSTPRDRGQTEAFF	TGTGCCAGCAGCACCCCCCGGGACAGGGGGCAGACTGAAGCTTTCTTT
NA	TRBV28	TRBJ2-7	CASRDPLNEQYF	TGTGCCAGCAGGGATCCCCTAAACGAGCAGTACTTC
NA	TRBV5-1	TRBJ2-1	CASSSSLANNEQFF	TGCGCCAGCAGCTCCTCCCTAGCGAACAATGAGCAGTTCTTC
NA	TRBV10-3	TRBJ2-3	CAGAGGDADTQYF	TGTGCCGGGGCTGGTGGGGACGCAGATACGCAGTATTTT